What follows are 15 T cell receptor beta chains derived from one specimen sequenced in a study of T cells after yellow fever vaccination. TCRdb passed the 5' RACE reads through MiXCR, listing each CDR3 protein once. The sample includes a few hundred thousand distinct CDR3 sequences, roughly 6.2% of them seen just once. The source was PBMCs, collected 5 days after the yellow fever booster vaccination. Every receptor here comes from a young man who received the YFV17D yellow fever vaccine.

The rearrangement uses TRBV19 and TRBJ2-2; either TRBD1 or TRBD2 may fit D (5 bases each). Per the germline V gene, CDR1 is LNHDA and CDR2 is SQIVND (reference sequence). V lost 5 bases and J 4 bases, leaving 14 bases between the germline ends. The CDR3 contains 15 residues. Written as DNA, the CDR3 is TGTGCCAGTAGTTACCGGGACCTGGGCACCGGGGAGCTGTTTTTT. Translated, it gives CASSYRDLGTGELFF.

This clonotype was counted between two and nine times. This chain joins TRBV14 and TRBJ2-7; D remains ambiguous. Trimming took 3 bases from V and 7 from J, leaving 7 bases between them. The CDR3 runs to 11 residues. Per the germline V gene, CDR1 is SGHDN and CDR2 is FVKESK. The CDR3 loop reads CASSHAREQYF. For the CDR3, the DNA is TGTGCCAGCAGCCATGCTCGTGAGCAGTACTTC. Filled out from reference TRBV14 and TRBJ2-7, the complete variable domain reads EAGVTQFPSHSVIEKGQTVTLRCDPISGHDNLYWYRRVMGKEIKFLLHFVKESKQDESGMPNNRFLAERTGGTYSTLKVQPAELEDSGVYFCASSHAREQYFGPGTRLTVT.

Ten or more counts support this clonotype. J is TRBJ2-5 and V is TRBV12-3 or TRBV12-4; 7 bases map to TRBD2. V dropped 6 bases and J dropped 5; count of bases not matched to a gene: 9. The length of the CDR3 is 14 residues. DNA of the CDR3: TGTGCCAGCAGCCGACTAGCTACTACCGAGACCCAGTACTTC. The encoded protein is CASSRLATTETQYF.

A few counts support this clonotype. The chain has TRBV12-3 or TRBV12-4 and TRBJ1-5, with D uncertain. The V end lost 3 bases, the J end lost 4 bases, and 16 bases lay between the germline ends. This CDR3 contains 16 residues. CDR3 loop: CASSFYLGSANQPQHF. The CDR3 region has the DNA TGTGCCAGCAGTTTCTATCTGGGCAGCGCAAATCAGCCCCAGCATTTT.

The chain joins TRBV4-3 to TRBJ1-2; D ambiguous. This CDR3 has 15 amino acids. The germline V and J ends were trimmed by 1 base and 8 bases, with 17 bases remaining between them. Germline loops: CDR1 LGHNA, CDR2 YSLEER. CDR3 residues: CASSQASGSTGGYTF. Written as DNA, the CDR3 is TGCGCCAGCAGCCAAGCTTCGGGGTCCACGGGAGGCTACACCTTC.

The chain employs TRBV12-3 or TRBV12-4 and TRBJ2-3; either TRBD1 or TRBD2 may fit D (5 bases each). V gave up 7 bases and J gave up 0 bases, with 8 bases separating them. The CDR3 runs 13 residues. In DNA form, the CDR3 reads TGTGCCAGCACCCGGGGCAGCACAGATACGCAGTATTTT. It codes for CASTRGSTDTQYF.

This clonotype appeared a few times. The CDR3: CSARFLDGYEQYF. In nucleotides, the CDR3 is TGCAGTGCTAGGTTCCTTGATGGTTACGAGCAGTACTTC. The chain has TRBV20-1 and TRBJ2-7, with D hard to call. Per the germline V gene, CDR1 is DFQATT and CDR2 is SNEGSKA (reference sequence). Trimming left V 3 bases short and J 4 bases short, with 13 bases between. The CDR3 has 13 residues.

In its sample, this clonotype was seen a few times. The chain is built from TRBV7-8 and TRBJ1-4, with a tentative D call TRBD1 (6 bases). The germline V and J ends were trimmed by 1 base and 9 bases, with 9 bases remaining between them. The CDR3 is 13 residues long. The germline gives CDR1 SGHVS, CDR2 FQNEAQ. CDR3: CASSLEGDQKLFF. The CDR3 nucleotides are TGTGCCAGCAGCTTAGAGGGGGACCAAAAACTGTTTTTT.

In this sample, this clonotype turned up a few times. J is TRBJ2-2 and V is TRBV20-1; TRBD2 aligns across 10 bases. The junction had 5 bases not matched to a gene; V was cut back by 0 bases and J by 4 bases. The CDR3 length is 16 residues. Germline CDR1 is DFQATT and CDR2 is SNEGSKA (reference sequence). CDR3 protein: CSARDQAGGSTGELFF. The CDR3 DNA is TGCAGTGCTAGAGATCAAGCGGGAGGGTCCACCGGGGAGCTGTTTTTT.

Ten or more counts support this clonotype. The V gene is TRBV12-3 or TRBV12-4, the J gene TRBJ2-2; 11 bases align to TRBD2. V shed 3 bases and J 3 bases; nucleotides not matched to a gene: 12. The CDR3 contains 19 residues. CDR3 in amino acids: CASSFRLAGGPRDTGELFF. CDR3 nucleotide sequence: TGTGCCAGCAGTTTTCGGCTAGCGGGAGGACCGCGAGACACCGGGGAGCTGTTTTTT.

The V and J genes are TRBV30 and TRBJ2-6; D not certain. The germline gives CDR1 GTSNPN, CDR2 SVGIG (reference sequence). The CDR3 is 15 amino acids. V lost 0 bases to trimming and J lost 0 bases, with 6 bases between them. CDR3 DNA: TGTGCCTGGAGTGTAGGTCGCTCTGGGGCCAACGTCCTGACTTTC. Translation: CAWSVGRSGANVLTF.

The V gene is TRBV7-2, the J gene TRBJ2-2; 8 nucleotides line up with TRBD2. The V gene's germline CDR1 is SGHTA and CDR2 FQGNSA. V dropped 11 bases and J dropped 7; count of bases not matched to a gene: 9. The CDR3 sequence is 13 residues long. The CDR3 loop is CASRGGHIGELFF. The CDR3 nucleotides read TGTGCCTCCCGGGGGGGGCATATCGGGGAGCTGTTTTTT.

The V and J genes are TRBV20-1 and TRBJ1-3, with D uncertain. The V end lost 0 bases, the J end lost 2 bases, and 11 bases lay between the germline ends. This CDR3 spans 15 amino acids. Germline-derived CDR1 and CDR2 are DFQATT and SNEGSKA (reference sequence). CDR3 amino acids: CSARDFRRAGNTIYF. The CDR3 DNA reads as TGCAGTGCTAGAGATTTCAGACGGGCTGGAAACACCATATATTTT.

There are a few counts of this clonotype. This sequence joins TRBV25-1 and TRBJ2-7, with unresolved D. The CDR3 sequence is 14 residues long. Trimming stripped 3 bases from V and 2 bases from J, with 11 bases between. Per the germline V gene, CDR1 is MGHDK and CDR2 is SYGVNS. For the CDR3, the DNA is TGTGCCAGCAGTGACGCAAGCTTCCCCTACGAGCAGTACTTC. As protein: CASSDASFPYEQYF.

The gene calls are TRBV29-1 and TRBJ2-3; TRBD2 matches 11 bases. CDR1 and CDR2 (germline): SQVTM, ANQGSEA. The CDR3 covers 13 residues. V dropped 6 bases and J dropped 6; count of bases not matched to a gene: 5. CDR3 coding DNA: TGCAGCGTGGCACTAGCGGGAGTGGATACGCAGTATTTT. It translates to CSVALAGVDTQYF.